This T cell receptor (beta chain) is from a study of PD-1 blockade in classical Hodgkin lymphoma (dated by TCRdb to 2019 to 2021). About the study as a whole: Nivolumab dosing was 3 mg/kg intravenously every 2 weeks, continuing until either disease progression or unacceptable toxicity. The study used CyTOF and TCR beta sequencing to define a peripheral blood immune signature of response to PD-1 blockade in classical Hodgkin lymphoma. The full study reports these points: Lower diversity was observed in patients in whom nivolumab was started less than 1 year after ASCT, and these patients were excluded from later analyses so that confounding by immune reconstitution would be avoided. The study was limited to a single clinical trial cohort, and causes of repertoire differences, possibly disease activity or prior therapy, remained undefined. Trial patients with a complete response had baseline diversity similar to that of newly diagnosed patients, while partial responders and progressors had significantly lower diversity. Baseline TCR diversity was reported to be lower in newly diagnosed patients than in healthy donors and to be lower still in relapsed/refractory patients. By C4D1, a significant rise was seen in CD4+ TCR diversity but not in CD8+ TCR diversity (p=0.0027 vs p=0.16), and the rise was most apparent among complete responders (p=0.02).

In the paper's terms, the time point label means: cycle 2 day 1 (C2D1) of nivolumab. All trial patients had relapsed after autologous stem cell transplantation, with cohorts A, B and C differing in prior brentuximab vedotin exposure. The trial cohort was composed of 56 patients with relapsed/refractory classical Hodgkin lymphoma, for whom complete response, partial response or progressive disease was recorded as best overall response. Single-agent nivolumab was administered to trial patients in the multi-cohort phase II CheckMate 205 trial. Best overall response was determined by an independent review committee according to the 2007 International Working Group response criteria. Trial PBMCs were collected immediately before nivolumab initiation (C1D1) and during therapy at cycle 2 day 1 and cycle 4 day 1. Peripheral blood was collected in 8 mL Vacutainer Cell Preparation Tubes, from which PBMCs were isolated by centrifugation and then cryopreserved.

From cysteine to phenylalanine, the CDR3 is 14 amino acids long. The sequence is cut down to CDR3 DNA, 42 bases in frame from base 1. V loses 1 base, J loses 4 bases, and the germline ends lie 8 bases apart. Per the germline V gene, MNHNS is the CDR1 and SASEGT is the CDR2. This clone was detected once. Its antigen remains unidentified. The record has no base qualities; no much larger clone is one base away. The Qiagen DNeasy kit was used to extract genomic DNA both from unsorted PBMCs and from the negatively selected CD4+ and CD8+ fractions. Using primers that anneal to V and J segments, immunoSEQ multiplex PCR amplified the TCR beta CDR3 regions. A synthetic immune receptor repertoire was used to minimize amplification bias, and remaining bias was computationally removed after sequencing. In the authors' own workflow: Custom Python scripts were used to quantify repertoire diversity as the Shannon entropy index. Unsorted, CD4+ and CD8+ repertoires were analyzed separately, except in combined analyses where CD4+ and CD8+ sequences were merged in silico. A clone counted as expanded when the clone's frequency after treatment rose at least 2-fold relative to C1D1, and clones undetected at baseline were given a pseudocount of 0.5. Clones with 0 or 1 copy at C1D1 were defined as singleton clones, while clones with 2 or more copies were defined as non-singleton clones. Clones expanded in unsorted samples were labelled as CD4+, CD8+ or unknown by matching protein sequences in sorted samples from the same patient. Diversity changes from C1D1 to C4D1 were tested in paired samples using Wilcoxon tests. TCRdb retrieved this table from immuneACCESS and kept in-frame rearrangements only. Not all clones are present; in checked studies, unresolved V genes account for under half, and no reason is known for the remainder. V and J calls and clone size are given by that table; D and trimming were obtained from the DNA. This sample lists about 98,000 clones; roughly 81% were detected once. The ten largest clones take up less than 20% of the sample.

This specimen was peripheral blood mononuclear cells (PBMCs), taken before the second cycle of nivolumab. Recombination connected TRBV6-1 to TRBJ1-5; the D gene lacks a confident call. The receptor was derived from a human donor with classical Hodgkin lymphoma. The CDR3 region: CASSEGVGNQPQHF. The sequence in DNA is TGTGCCAGCAGTGAAGGAGTGGGGAATCAGCCCCAGCATTTT.